Presented here are 8 T cell receptor beta chains from one specimen sequenced in a study of T cells in Graves' hyperthyroidism and ophthalmopathy. Researchers took RNA transcripts and amplified the TCR beta CDR3 regions from them. HTBI primers drove first-round RT-PCR of the TCR CDR3. TCRdb passed the multiplex PCR reads through MiXCR, listing each CDR3 protein once. This sample has 530,000 or so distinct CDR3 sequences; under 20% occur once, and the top ten carry roughly 18%. The sample comprised blood. Receptors originate from a woman between 18 and 29 years old with Graves' ophthalmopathy.

This clonotype was seen repeatedly, ten times or more. This rearrangement joins TRBV13 to TRBJ2-7, with TRBD2 identical over 7 bases. Germline loops: CDR1 PRHDT, CDR2 FYEKMQ (reference sequence). The V gene end was trimmed by 4 bases and the J gene end by 6 bases; junction bases not matched to a gene: 12. The CDR3 loop spans 15 amino acids. The CDR3, as DNA: TGTGCCAGCAGCTCCACTCCGACTAGCTTCGTCGAGCAGTACTTC. Amino acids: CASSSTPTSFVEQYF.

The chain recombines TRBV7-2 with TRBJ2-3; possible D gene TRBD1, 6 bases. The V and J ends lost 1 base and 0 bases respectively, with 11 bases between them. The V gene's germline CDR1 is SGHTA and CDR2 FQGNSA. The CDR3 has 16 residues. Written as DNA, the CDR3 is TGTGCCAGCAGCTTAGTCGGACAGAGTAGCACAGATACGCAGTATTTT. It specifies CASSLVGQSSTDTQYF.

The gene calls are TRBV19 and TRBJ1-3; the D gene is possibly TRBD1 (5 bases). Trimming left V 7 bases short and J 0 bases short, with 10 bases between. The V gene's germline CDR1 is LNHDA and CDR2 SQIVND (reference sequence). CDR3 length: 14 amino acids. The CDR3 protein is CASTPGDSGNTIYF. The DNA for the CDR3 is TGTGCCAGTACCCCGGGGGACTCTGGAAACACCATATATTTT. The variable domain in full, with the rest retrieved from reference TRBV19 and TRBJ1-3, is DGGITQSPKYLFRKEGQNVTLSCEQNLNHDAMYWYRQDPGQGLRLIYYSQIVNDFQKGDIAEGYSVSREKKESFPLTVTSAQKNPTAFYLCASTPGDSGNTIYFGEGSWLTVV.

This clonotype was seen at least ten times. The rearrangement uses TRBV3-1 and TRBJ1-1; tentatively, D is TRBD1 (6 bases). Germline V gives CDR1 LGHDT, CDR2 YNNKEL (reference sequence). The CDR3 runs to 15 residues. V was cut by 1 base and J by 1 base, with 10 bases left in between. Written as DNA, the CDR3 is TGTGCCAGCAGCCAAGCAGGGGCGAGGAACACTGAAGCTTTCTTT. The encoded protein is CASSQAGARNTEAFF.

This clonotype was counted at least ten times. The chain is built from TRBV20-1 and TRBJ1-1; the match to TRBD1 covers 7 bases. J gave up 8 bases and V 0 bases, and 9 bases lay outside the gene matches. Germline CDR1 reads DFQATT; CDR2 reads SNEGSKA (reference sequence). The CDR3 is 14 amino acids. The CDR3 is CSARDYRGRFEAFF. The CDR3 DNA follows: TGCAGTGCTAGAGACTACAGGGGTAGGTTCGAAGCTTTCTTT.

The chain combines TRBV7-9 with TRBJ2-7, with D possibly TRBD1 on 5 matching bases. V was clipped by 7 bases and J by 0 bases, with 10 bases between them. This CDR3 contains 13 residues. The germline gives CDR1 SEHNR, CDR2 FQNEAQ (reference sequence). CDR3 nucleotides: TGTGCCAGCACAGGGCCCTTCTCCTACGAGCAGTACTTC. Encoded protein: CASTGPFSYEQYF.

J is TRBJ2-2 and V is TRBV28; D may be TRBD1 (7 bases). Germline loops: CDR1 MDHEN, CDR2 SYDVKM. This CDR3 has 13 residues. CDR3 loop: CVIRQGLTGELFF. The CDR3 coding sequence is TGTGTGATCCGACAGGGACTCACCGGGGAGCTGTTTTTT.

Notes on this clonotype: A clone one base away is much larger, so this may be a read error. J is TRBJ2-7 and V is TRBV28, with 9 bases lining up with TRBD1. Germline CDR1 is MDHEN and CDR2 is SYDVKM. This CDR3 region has 14 residues. The trim removed 5 bases at V and 2 bases at J, leaving 4 bases unmatched. In DNA form, the CDR3 reads TGTGCCAGCAGTCACCGGACAGGGGCCTACGAGCAGTACTTC. The encoded protein is CASSHRTGAYEQYF.